These 23 T cell receptor beta chains were all obtained from the same sample, sequenced in a study of T cell responses to AZD1222 COVID-19 vaccine. Clones were read by immunoSEQ multiplex PCR, and TCRdb kept only the in-frame ones, dropping some. The sample lists more than 70,000 clones; 88% were seen once. Sequencing used peripheral blood, obtained on day 0 of MenACWY control vaccination. These receptors were collected from an adult in good health.

This clone was counted a single time. The chain joins TRBV12-3 or TRBV12-4 to TRBJ2-7, with D unclear. V gave up 5 bases and J gave up 1 base, with 6 bases separating them. This CDR3 is built from 12 residues. The CDR3 spells CASSAASYEQYF. The CDR3 DNA is TGTGCCAGCAGTGCTGCATCCTACGAGCAGTACTTC.

The rearrangement uses TRBV2 and TRBJ2-3, with no clear D. Germline V gene lookup returns CDR1 SNHLY and CDR2 FYNNEI. This CDR3 region has 14 residues. The ends were cut back, 6 bases at V and 0 bases at J, with 10 bases in the middle. CDR3 DNA: TGTGCCAGCAGGTTAGAGTCTAGCACAGATACGCAGTATTTT. Residues: CASRLESSTDTQYF.

V gene TRBV6-2 or TRBV6-3 combines with J gene TRBJ2-7; the D call may be TRBD1 or TRBD2 (5 bases each). CDR1 is MNHEY and CDR2 is SVGEGT in the germline V gene. The CDR3 sequence is 16 residues long. The V gene lost 4 bases and the J gene lost 3 bases, with 19 bases spanning the gap. CDR3 amino acids: CASSWTGTDYSYEQYF. The CDR3 region has the DNA TGTGCCAGCAGTTGGACTGGGACGGATTACAGCTACGAGCAGTACTTC.

The rearrangement uses TRBV15 and TRBJ1-1; D is possibly TRBD1 (5 bases). The V end lost 2 bases, the J end lost 3 bases, and 7 bases lay between the germline ends. CDR1 is LNHNV and CDR2 is YYDKDF in the germline V gene (reference sequence). CDR3 length: 13 amino acids. The CDR3 DNA reads TGTGCCACCAGCAGACAGGGTTACACTGAAGCTTTCTTT. Translating gives CATSRQGYTEAFF. Using reference TRBV15 and TRBJ1-1 for the parts outside the CDR3, the full variable domain is DAMVIQNPRYQVTQFGKPVTLSCSQTLNHNVMYWYQQKSSQAPKLLFHYYDKDFNNEADTPDNFQSRRPNTSFCFLDIRSPGLGDTAMYLCATSRQGYTEAFFGQGTRLTVV.

V usage is TRBV3-1 (or the pseudogene TRBV3-2) and J usage is TRBJ1-4; tentatively, D is TRBD1 (5 bases). V lost 4 bases and J lost 0, with 12 bases in between. The CDR3 is made up of 16 amino acids. Germline values: CDR1 LGHDT, CDR2 YNNKEL (reference sequence). The CDR3 loop is CASSPGTVATNEKLFF. For the CDR3, the DNA is TGTGCCAGCAGCCCGGGGACGGTGGCAACTAATGAAAAACTGTTTTTT.

The chain is built from TRBV6-4 and TRBJ1-5; no clear D gene. This CDR3 region has 9 residues. V dropped 6 bases and J dropped 11 bases, with 5 bases sitting between them. Per germline, CDR1 MRHNA and CDR2 SNTAGT. This chain's CDR3 is CASSLSQHF. The CDR3 bases are TGTGCCAGCAGCCTGTCCCAGCATTTT.

J is TRBJ2-2 and V is TRBV9; no definite D call. Looked up from germline, CDR1 is SGDLS and CDR2 is YYNGEE. This CDR3 is built from 13 residues. The V end lost 0 bases, the J end lost 4 bases, and 4 bases lay between the germline ends. The CDR3 sequence: CASSVGGTGELFF. Here the CDR3 DNA reads TGTGCCAGCAGCGTAGGAGGCACCGGGGAGCTGTTTTTT.

A note on this clone: Additional DNA sequences in this sample encode the identical CDR3. The V call is TRBV6-2 or TRBV6-3, the J call TRBJ2-7; D might be TRBD1 or TRBD2, each matching 6 bases. Trimming took 0 bases from V and 1 from J, leaving 10 bases between them. Germline-derived CDR1 and CDR2 are MNHEY and SVGEGT. This CDR3 contains 15 residues. The CDR3 sequence is CASSYSRGLSYEQYF. The CDR3 nucleotides read TGTGCCAGCAGTTACTCCCGGGGGCTTTCCTACGAGCAGTACTTC.

This chain uses TRBV19 with TRBJ2-6, with D perhaps TRBD1 (5 bases). This CDR3 contains 17 residues. Deletions cut 3 bases from V and 1 base from J, with 13 bases between. The germline V gene has CDR1 LNHDA and CDR2 SQIVND (reference sequence). DNA for the CDR3: TGTGCCAGTAGTATCAGGGTAACCCATTCTGGGGCCAACGTCCTGACTTTC. This gives the protein CASSIRVTHSGANVLTF. The full variable domain, its missing parts supplied by reference TRBV19 and TRBJ2-6, is DGGITQSPKYLFRKEGQNVTLSCEQNLNHDAMYWYRQDPGQGLRLIYYSQIVNDFQKGDIAEGYSVSREKKESFPLTVTSAQKNPTAFYLCASSIRVTHSGANVLTFGAGSRLTVL.

This clone was seen just once. The chain joins TRBV19 to TRBJ1-2, with D perhaps TRBD1 (6 bases). Trimming took 4 bases from V and 4 from J, leaving 19 bases between them. Germline V gene sequence: CDR1 LNHDA, CDR2 SQIVND (reference sequence). The CDR3 contains 16 residues. The CDR3 here is CASSTPPGQGIYGYTF. As DNA, the CDR3 is TGTGCCAGTAGTACTCCCCCCGGGCAGGGGATCTATGGCTACACCTTC.

The chain couples TRBV6-5 to TRBJ2-1; D possibly matches TRBD1 or TRBD2 (5 bases each). Germline-derived CDR1 and CDR2 are MNHEY and SVGAGI. The CDR3 has 13 residues. V lost 10 bases to trimming and J lost 2 bases, with 12 bases between them. The CDR3 loop reads CATSGTPYNEQFF. CDR3 in DNA: TGTGCCACCTCCGGGACCCCCTACAATGAGCAGTTCTTC.

This clone was counted between two and nine times. The V gene is TRBV11-2, the J gene TRBJ2-5, with 7 bases aligning to TRBD2. The CDR3 contains 18 residues. Unmatched junction bases numbered 18, after V lost 3 bases and J lost 5 bases. CDR1 and CDR2 (germline): SGHAT, FQNNGV. The CDR3 sequence: CASSLRGSGRDVRETQYF. For the CDR3, the DNA is TGTGCCAGCAGCTTGCGTGGGTCAGGGAGGGACGTTCGGGAGACCCAGTACTTC.

This rearrangement joins TRBV7-2 to TRBJ2-3, with 7 bases fitting TRBD2. CDR1 and CDR2 (germline): SGHTA, FQGNSA. V dropped 4 bases and J dropped 2; count of bases not matched to a gene: 3. The CDR3 has 14 residues. The chain's CDR3 is CASSWGGNTDTQYF. The CDR3 region has the DNA TGTGCCAGCAGCTGGGGGGGAAACACAGATACGCAGTATTTT.

The chain links TRBV27 to TRBJ2-3, with D uncertain. The length of the CDR3 is 15 residues. Germline V gives CDR1 MNHEY, CDR2 SMNVEV (reference sequence). The ends were cut back, 3 bases at V and 0 bases at J, with 10 bases in the middle. CDR3 DNA: TGTGCCAGCAGTTTCCAGATAACTAGCACAGATACGCAGTATTTT. Translation gives CASSFQITSTDTQYF.

A few counts support this clone. The chain combines TRBV4-1 with TRBJ2-3; 11 nucleotides line up with TRBD2. The CDR3 runs to 15 residues. Germline V lookup: CDR1 MGHRA, CDR2 YSYEKL. J was trimmed by 2 bases and V by 5 bases; bases with no gene match: 3. The CDR3 sequence is CASSKLAGVTDTQYF. The CDR3 DNA is TGCGCCAGCAGCAAACTAGCGGGGGTCACAGATACGCAGTATTTT.

The V gene is TRBV3-1 (or the pseudogene TRBV3-2), the J gene TRBJ1-6; 10 bases agree with TRBD1. V lost 4 bases, J lost 7 bases, and 7 bases stayed unmatched. This CDR3 is 16 amino acids long. CDR1 is LGHDT and CDR2 is YNNKEL in the germline V gene (reference sequence). The CDR3 spells CASSLFGDRGNSPLHF. The CDR3 bases are TGTGCCAGCAGCCTGTTTGGGGACAGGGGAAATTCACCCCTCCACTTT.

This chain uses TRBV6-4 with TRBJ1-3; a weak D match, TRBD1 (5 bases). V was pared by 3 bases and J by 0 bases, with 18 bases between. CDR1 is MRHNA, CDR2 SNTAGT, per germline. The CDR3 is made up of 18 amino acids. The CDR3 nucleotides read TGTGCCAGCAGTGATGCCTCTCGGGGACCTCGCTCTGGAAACACCATATATTTT. It encodes CASSDASRGPRSGNTIYF.

The chain joins TRBV7-9 to TRBJ1-2; 7 bases match TRBD1. With 4 bases clipped from V and 2 bases from J, the junction kept 4 bases outside the gene matches. Germline V gene lookup returns CDR1 SEHNR and CDR2 FQNEAQ (reference sequence). The CDR3 runs 14 residues. Here the CDR3 DNA reads TGTGCCAGCAGCTCGGCGGGACAGAACTATGGCTACACCTTC. It encodes CASSSAGQNYGYTF.

J is TRBJ1-2 and V is TRBV25-1; D possibly corresponds to TRBD1 (5 bases). The V gene lost 1 base and the J gene lost 0 bases, with 6 bases spanning the gap. Germline V gives CDR1 MGHDK, CDR2 SYGVNS. The CDR3 loop spans 14 amino acids. CDR3 residues: CASSELGANYGYTF. In nucleotides, the CDR3 is TGTGCCAGCAGTGAATTAGGGGCTAACTATGGCTACACCTTC.

This chain links TRBV5-1 with TRBJ1-1; 8 bases are a match to TRBD1. Germline V CDR1 and CDR2: SGHRS, YFSETQ. CDR3 length equals 15 residues. Trimming removed 2 bases from V and 0 bases from J; junction bases left unmatched: 3. CDR3: CASSFSTGVNTEAFF. In DNA, the CDR3 is TGCGCCAGCAGCTTTTCGACAGGGGTGAACACTGAAGCTTTCTTT.

The chain is built from TRBV5-1 and TRBJ1-4; D is undetermined. Trimming shortened V by 5 bases and J by 1 base, and 6 bases separated the two germline ends. Germline values: CDR1 SGHRS, CDR2 YFSETQ. The CDR3 runs to 13 residues. The DNA for the CDR3 is TGCGCCAGCAGTGGTGGAACTAATGAAAAACTGTTTTTT. This sequence encodes CASSGGTNEKLFF.

The chain has TRBV5-6 and TRBJ1-5, with a possible D match to TRBD1 (5 bases). V shed 3 bases and J shed 4 bases, with 14 bases lying between them. This CDR3 spans 15 amino acids. Germline lookup yields CDR1 SGHDT and CDR2 YYEEEE. The CDR3 loop reads CASSSTLGGNQPQHF. The CDR3 region has the DNA TGTGCCAGCAGCTCTACTCTCGGGGGTAATCAGCCCCAGCATTTT.

J is TRBJ1-5 and V is TRBV25-1, with TRBD1 as a possible D gene (6 bases). The CDR3 spans 15 residues. V was clipped by 6 bases and J by 5 bases, with 17 bases between them. The germline V gene encodes CDR1 MGHDK and CDR2 SYGVNS. CDR3 sequence reads: CASRGGAGVHQPQHF. The CDR3 DNA follows: TGTGCCAGCAGGGGGGGCGCGGGAGTTCATCAGCCCCAGCATTTT.